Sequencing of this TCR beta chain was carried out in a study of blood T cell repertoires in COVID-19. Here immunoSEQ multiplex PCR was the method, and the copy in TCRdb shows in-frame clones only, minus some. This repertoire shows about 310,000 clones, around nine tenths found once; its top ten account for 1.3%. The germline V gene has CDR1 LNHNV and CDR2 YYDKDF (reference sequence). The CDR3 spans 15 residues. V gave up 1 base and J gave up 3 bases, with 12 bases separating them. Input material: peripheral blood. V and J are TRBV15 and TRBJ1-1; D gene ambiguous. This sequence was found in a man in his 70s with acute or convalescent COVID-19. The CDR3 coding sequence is TGTGCCACCAGCAGAGGGTTAGGGCGGGACACTGAAGCTTTCTTT. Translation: CATSRGLGRDTEAFF. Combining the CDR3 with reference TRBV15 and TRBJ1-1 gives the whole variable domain DAMVIQNPRYQVTQFGKPVTLSCSQTLNHNVMYWYQQKSSQAPKLLFHYYDKDFNNEADTPDNFQSRRPNTSFCFLDIRSPGLGDTAMYLCATSRGLGRDTEAFFGQGTRLTVV.